The subject of this entry is one TCR beta chain. Its antigen is as yet unknown. Germline values: CDR1 ENHRY, CDR2 SYGVKD. Trimming removed 7 bases from V and 0 bases from J, with 16 bases in between. The CDR3 covers 16 residues. This specimen comes from a study of T cells after yellow fever vaccination. Study in general: Fractions of low cell number were prepared using SMART-Seq v4 Ultra Low Input. Study results and caveats: The booster saw the reappearance of most primary-vaccination clones (approximately 97% CD4, 80% to 90% CD8).

Template switching with 5'RACE generated the TCR cDNA and added a universal primer site and UMIs. Via MiXCR, TCRdb re-called the 5' RACE reads, giving one row per CDR3 protein. Of around 530,000 distinct CDR3 sequences in the sample, approximately 16% were seen once. This TCR was sampled from a man aged 18 to 35 who received the YFV17D yellow fever vaccine. The chain couples TRBV10-3 to TRBJ2-1; D possibly corresponds to TRBD1 (5 bases). The sample consisted of PBMCs, taken around 5 days after the first yellow fever vaccination. This CDR3 is CAITSDDSNSYNEQFF. CDR3 bases: TGTGCCATCACTTCAGATGACAGTAACTCCTACAATGAGCAGTTCTTC.